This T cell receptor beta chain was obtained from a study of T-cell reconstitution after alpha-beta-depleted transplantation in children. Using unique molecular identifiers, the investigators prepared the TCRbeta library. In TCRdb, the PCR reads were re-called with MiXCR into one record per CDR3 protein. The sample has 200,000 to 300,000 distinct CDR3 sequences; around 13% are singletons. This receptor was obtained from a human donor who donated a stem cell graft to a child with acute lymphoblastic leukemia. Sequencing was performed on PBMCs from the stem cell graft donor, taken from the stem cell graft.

This chain's CDR3 is CASSTLLDGGYTF. The CDR3 DNA is TGTGCCAGCAGCACCTTACTGGACGGCGGCTACACCTTC. The chain is built from TRBV7-9 and TRBJ1-2; D unresolved. Per germline, CDR1 SEHNR and CDR2 FQNEAQ (reference sequence). The CDR3 length is 13 residues. V lost 5 bases, J lost 8 bases, and 15 bases lay in between.